This T cell receptor beta chain is from a study of cytomegalovirus exposure and HLA in healthy donors. CDR3 size: 12 residues. Per the germline V gene, CDR1 is MNHEY and CDR2 is SMNVEV (reference sequence). Trimming took off 5 bases at V and 8 bases at J, with 13 bases between the two ends. TCRdb's copy holds only in-frame clones and misses some; the assay was immunoSEQ multiplex PCR. The data hold about 170,000 clones, with roughly 91% observed a single time. This chain joins TRBV27 and TRBJ2-7, with unresolved D. Input material: PBMCs. The sequence was collected from a man aged 18 to 29 in good health and CMV-seropositive. This CDR3 reads CASSPLGRKQYF. CDR3 bases: TGTGCCAGCAGTCCTCTGGGCAGAAAGCAGTACTTC.